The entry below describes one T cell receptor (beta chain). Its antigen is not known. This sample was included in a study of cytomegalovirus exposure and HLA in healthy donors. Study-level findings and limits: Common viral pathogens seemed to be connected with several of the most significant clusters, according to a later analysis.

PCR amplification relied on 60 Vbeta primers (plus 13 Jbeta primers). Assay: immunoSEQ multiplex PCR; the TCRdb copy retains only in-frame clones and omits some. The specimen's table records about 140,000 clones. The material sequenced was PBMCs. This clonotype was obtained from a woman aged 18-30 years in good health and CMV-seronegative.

CDR3 in amino acids: CASSSPLHRGGGGRETQYF. For the CDR3, the DNA is TGCGCCAGCAGCTCGCCCCTTCACAGGGGGGGCGGGGGTCGGGAGACCCAGTACTTC. V and J are TRBV5-1 and TRBJ2-5, with D perhaps matching TRBD1 (8 bases). Trimming removed 3 bases from V and 5 bases from J, with 29 bases in between. CDR1 and CDR2 (germline): SGHRS, YFSETQ. The length of the CDR3 is 19 residues.